A single sample is the source of the 18 T cell receptor beta chains below, sequenced in a study of beta chain features in type 1 diabetes. Study observations and caveats: Type 1 diabetes patients showed a moderate but significant shortening of TCRB CDR3s in all four CD4+ subsets.

The entirety of the isolated RNA underwent reverse transcription, so expressed TCRB transcripts were sequenced. This table comes from immunoSEQ multiplex PCR, and its TCRdb copy is limited to in-frame clones, with some not included. Here the sample spans approximately 600,000 clones, 9.5% to 15% being singletons. The antigens for these receptors are not known. The sample was naive CD4+ T cells from blood. Receptors were obtained from a man in his thirties or forties with type 1 diabetes.

This chain links TRBV9 with TRBJ2-3, with D unresolved. The V end lost 4 bases, the J end lost 0 bases, and 12 bases lay between the germline ends. The CDR3 is made up of 15 amino acids. The germline V gene has CDR1 SGDLS and CDR2 YYNGEE. CDR3 DNA: TGTGCCAGCAGCTTATCCCCGGGCAGCACAGATACGCAGTATTTT. This encodes CASSLSPGSTDTQYF. Looking up the rest from reference TRBV9 and TRBJ2-3 gives the full variable domain: DSGVTQTPKHLITATGQRVTLRCSPRSGDLSVYWYQQSLDQGLQFLIQYYNGEERAKGNILERFSAQQFPDLHSELNLSSLELGDSALYFCASSLSPGSTDTQYFGPGTRLTVL.

The chain has TRBV7-9 and TRBJ1-2; D gene unclear. There are 13 residues in the CDR3. The germline V gene encodes CDR1 SEHNR and CDR2 FQNEAQ (reference sequence). Trimming removed 3 bases from V and 2 bases from J, with 7 bases in between. CDR3 loop: CASSFDGNYGYTF. DNA for the CDR3: TGTGCCAGCAGCTTCGACGGAAACTATGGCTACACCTTC.

A few counts support this clone. V gene TRBV18 combines with J gene TRBJ1-5; tentatively, D is TRBD1 (6 bases). Per germline, CDR1 KGHSH and CDR2 LQKENI. The CDR3 totals 15 residues. V was pared by 4 bases and J by 3 bases, with 13 bases between. CDR3 bases: TGTGCCAGCTCACGACAGGTATGGGACAATCAGCCCCAGCATTTT. Protein: CASSRQVWDNQPQHF.

The rearrangement uses TRBV5-4 and TRBJ1-5, with a weak D call TRBD1 (5 bases). V was pared by 2 bases and J by 9 bases, with 9 bases between. The length of the CDR3 is 12 residues. Germline CDR1 reads SGHNT; CDR2 reads YYREEE (reference sequence). The CDR3 protein is CASSFIQGPQHF. DNA of the CDR3: TGTGCCAGCAGCTTTATCCAGGGGCCCCAGCATTTT.

This clone was found a few times. The gene calls are TRBV9 and TRBJ2-5, with a possible D match to TRBD1 (6 bases). V lost 2 bases, J lost 0 bases, and 11 bases lay in between. Germline CDR1 is SGDLS and CDR2 is YYNGEE. The CDR3 totals 15 residues. The CDR3 protein is CASSVSGEYQETQYF. The CDR3, as DNA: TGTGCCAGCAGCGTCTCAGGGGAGTACCAAGAGACCCAGTACTTC.

This clone has just a few counts. The CDR3, as DNA: TGTGCCAGTAGTCGATCCGGGACAGGCACCCATGAGCAGTTCTTC. Protein sequence: CASSRSGTGTHEQFF. The genes are TRBV19 and TRBJ2-1; 8 nucleotides agree with TRBD1. The germline V gene encodes CDR1 LNHDA and CDR2 SQIVND (reference sequence). V shed 5 bases and J 8 bases; nucleotides not matched to a gene: 11. The CDR3 spans 15 residues.

The J gene is TRBJ1-2, the V gene TRBV30; 9 bases are shared with TRBD1. V lost 8 bases and J lost 4; bases outside the gene matches: 8. The germline V gene has CDR1 GTSNPN and CDR2 SVGIG (reference sequence). This CDR3 comprises 13 residues. The CDR3 sequence: CATYGTGFYGYTF. CDR3 DNA sequence: TGTGCCACCTACGGGACAGGGTTCTATGGCTACACCTTC.

The sample holds a few counts of this clone. At the DNA level, this CDR3 is encoded by other sequences in the same sample as well. The V gene is TRBV28, the J gene TRBJ2-7; 11 nucleotides agree with TRBD2. With V trimmed by 3 bases and J by 4 bases, 2 bases remained unmatched. Germline CDR1 MDHEN, CDR2 SYDVKM. CDR3 size: 14 residues. The CDR3 here is CASSFPSGGYEQYF. The CDR3 DNA sequence: TGTGCCAGCAGTTTCCCTAGCGGGGGGTACGAGCAGTACTTC.

This clone was seen a handful of times. The chain is built from TRBV14 and TRBJ1-2, with D maybe TRBD1 (5 bases). Germline CDR1 reads SGHDN; CDR2 reads FVKESK. The CDR3 runs 14 residues. Deletions cut 4 bases from V and 8 bases from J, with 17 bases between. CDR3 DNA sequence: TGTGCCAGCAGCCCGACGAGTAGTTACAGGGGCTACACCTTC. Amino acid sequence: CASSPTSSYRGYTF.

This clone was counted between two and nine times. V is TRBV18 and J is TRBJ1-2, with 7 nucleotides matching TRBD1. The J segment lost 0 bases and the V segment lost 3 bases, leaving 4 bases of the junction unmatched. Germline lookup yields CDR1 KGHSH and CDR2 LQKENI. The CDR3 is made up of 15 amino acids. CDR3 region: CASSPSGTANYGYTF. The CDR3 nucleotides read TGTGCCAGCTCACCCTCCGGGACAGCTAACTATGGCTACACCTTC.

This clone was seen a few times. The sample contains more than one DNA sequence encoding this CDR3. V and J are TRBV28 and TRBJ2-5; D possibly matches TRBD1 or TRBD2 (6 bases each). Germline CDR1 reads MDHEN; CDR2 reads SYDVKM. The ends were cut back, 2 bases at V and 5 bases at J, with 9 bases in the middle. The length of the CDR3 is 13 residues. The CDR3 loop is CASSLTGRETQYF. CDR3 bases: TGTGCCAGCAGTTTAACAGGGAGGGAGACCCAGTACTTC.

There are a few counts of this clone. The chain combines TRBV9 with TRBJ2-1, with TRBD2 matching 10 bases. Germline V gene data show CDR1 as SGDLS and CDR2 as YYNGEE. Trimming cost V 0 bases and J 7 bases; bases outside gene matches: 7. The CDR3 length is 16 residues. The CDR3 DNA is TGTGCCAGCAGCGTAGGGGCTAGCGGGGGTAGTAATGAGCAGTTCTTC. It codes for CASSVGASGGSNEQFF.

The table lists this clone with a few counts. The chain links TRBV14 to TRBJ2-2; the D is unclear. The CDR3 runs 14 residues. Per the germline V gene, CDR1 is SGHDN and CDR2 is FVKESK. The V gene lost 4 bases and the J gene lost 4 bases, with 10 bases spanning the gap. Here the CDR3 reads CASSRAVLTGELFF. The CDR3 bases are TGTGCCAGCAGCCGGGCAGTTCTCACCGGGGAGCTGTTTTTT. Full variable domain (missing parts from reference TRBV14 and TRBJ2-2): EAGVTQFPSHSVIEKGQTVTLRCDPISGHDNLYWYRRVMGKEIKFLLHFVKESKQDESGMPNNRFLAERTGGTYSTLKVQPAELEDSGVYFCASSRAVLTGELFFGEGSRLTVL.

There are a few counts of this clone. This chain connects TRBV6-5 to TRBJ1-3; D is undetermined. Germline CDR1 and CDR2: MNHEY and SVGAGI. Trimming took 5 bases from V and 1 from J, leaving 9 bases between them. There are 14 residues in the CDR3. In DNA, the CDR3 is TGTGCCAGCAGTGCTACGGATTCTGGAAACACCATATATTTT. It translates to CASSATDSGNTIYF.

For the CDR3, the DNA is TGTGCCAGCAGTCCCCGAGGGGTCATCCCCCCCTACGAGCAGTACTTC. This codes for CASSPRGVIPPYEQYF. The gene calls are TRBV28 and TRBJ2-7; D could derive from TRBD1 or TRBD2 (5 bases each). CDR3 length: 16 amino acids. Germline V gene lookup returns CDR1 MDHEN and CDR2 SYDVKM. With 5 bases removed from V and 2 bases from J, the gap between germline ends came to 19 bases.

This chain uses TRBV29-1 with TRBJ2-7; 7 bases are shared with TRBD1. The germline V gene has CDR1 SQVTM and CDR2 ANQGSEA. With V trimmed by 6 bases and J by 5 bases, 4 bases remained unmatched. This CDR3 is 11 amino acids long. CDR3 amino acids: CSVSTGNEQYF. In nucleotides, the CDR3 is TGCAGCGTCTCGACAGGGAACGAGCAGTACTTC.

V gene TRBV6-5 combines with J gene TRBJ1-2, with 8 positions matching TRBD1. Germline CDR1 is MNHEY and CDR2 is SVGAGI. J lost 0 bases, V lost 6 bases, and 6 bases had no gene match. The CDR3 has 15 amino acids. The CDR3 spells CASRRDRPANYGYTF. The CDR3 DNA reads TGTGCCAGCAGACGGGACAGGCCAGCTAACTATGGCTACACCTTC.

This clone has only a few counts. Within the sample, other DNA sequences also encode this same CDR3. The chain uses TRBV30 and TRBJ2-7; possible D gene TRBD1, 5 bases. V lost 3 bases to trimming and J lost 0 bases, with 6 bases between them. CDR3 length equals 12 residues. Germline V gene sequence: CDR1 GTSNPN, CDR2 SVGIG (reference sequence). DNA for the CDR3: TGTGCCTGGAGCAGGGACTCCTACGAGCAGTACTTC. Translated, it gives CAWSRDSYEQYF.